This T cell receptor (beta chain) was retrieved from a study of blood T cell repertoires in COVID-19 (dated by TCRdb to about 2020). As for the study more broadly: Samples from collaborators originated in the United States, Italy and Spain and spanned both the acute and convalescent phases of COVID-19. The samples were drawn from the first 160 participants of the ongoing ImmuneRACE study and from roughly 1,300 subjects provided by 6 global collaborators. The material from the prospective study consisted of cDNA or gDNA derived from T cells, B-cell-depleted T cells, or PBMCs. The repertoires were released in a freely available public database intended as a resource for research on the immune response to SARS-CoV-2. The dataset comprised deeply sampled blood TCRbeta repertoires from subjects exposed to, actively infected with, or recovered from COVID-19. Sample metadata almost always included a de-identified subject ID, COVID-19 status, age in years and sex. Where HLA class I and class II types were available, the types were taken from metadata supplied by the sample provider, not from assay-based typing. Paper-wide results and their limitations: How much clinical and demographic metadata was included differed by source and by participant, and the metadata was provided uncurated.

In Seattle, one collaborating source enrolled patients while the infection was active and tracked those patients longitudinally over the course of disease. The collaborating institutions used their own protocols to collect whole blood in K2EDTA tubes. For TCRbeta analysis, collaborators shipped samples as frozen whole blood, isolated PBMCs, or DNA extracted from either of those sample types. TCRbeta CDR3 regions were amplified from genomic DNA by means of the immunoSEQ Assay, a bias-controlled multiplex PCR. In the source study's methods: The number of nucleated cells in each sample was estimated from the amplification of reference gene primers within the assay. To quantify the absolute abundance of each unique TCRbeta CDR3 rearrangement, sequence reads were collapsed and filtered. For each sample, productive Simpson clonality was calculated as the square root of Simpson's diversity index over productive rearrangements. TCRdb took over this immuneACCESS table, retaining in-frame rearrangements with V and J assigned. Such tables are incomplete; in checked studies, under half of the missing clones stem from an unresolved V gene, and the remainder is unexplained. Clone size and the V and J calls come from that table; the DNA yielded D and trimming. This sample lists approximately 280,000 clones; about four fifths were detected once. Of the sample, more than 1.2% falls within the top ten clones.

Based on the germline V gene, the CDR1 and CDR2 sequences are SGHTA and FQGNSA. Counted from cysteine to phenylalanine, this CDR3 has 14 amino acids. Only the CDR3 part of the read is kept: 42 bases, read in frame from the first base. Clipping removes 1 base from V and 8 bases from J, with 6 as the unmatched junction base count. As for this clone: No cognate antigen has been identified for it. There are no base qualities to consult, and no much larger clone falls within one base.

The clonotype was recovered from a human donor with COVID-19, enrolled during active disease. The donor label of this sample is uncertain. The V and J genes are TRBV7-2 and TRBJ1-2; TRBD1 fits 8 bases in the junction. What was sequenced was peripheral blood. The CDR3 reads CASSLGQGMEGYTF. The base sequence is TGTGCCAGCAGCTTAGGACAGGGGATGGAGGGCTACACCTTC.